Included here is one T cell receptor beta chain sequence, with context. Using its own MiXCR run on the RT-PCR reads, TCRdb lists one record per CDR3 protein. The sample has fewer than 550,000 distinct CDR3 sequences, about 25% seen once; the top ten hold approximately 1.9%. Per germline, CDR1 SQVTM and CDR2 ANQGSEA. This CDR3 has 14 amino acids. The germline V and J ends were trimmed by 6 bases and 0 bases, with 12 bases remaining between them. This specimen comes from a study of response to subunit inactivated influenza vaccine. The rearrangement joins TRBV29-1 to TRBJ2-1; the D is unclear. Here the sequenced sample was CD4+ T cells sorted from PBMCs, taken 4 to 6 days after vaccination. The source is a man aged 45-65 years who received an inactivated influenza vaccine. CDR3 in DNA: TGCAGCGTCCAGGCGAAAAGCTCCTACAATGAGCAGTTCTTC. Its protein product is CSVQAKSSYNEQFF.